These 21 T cell receptor beta chains came from one sample sequenced in a study of shared clonotypes between healthy human individuals. Some clones are missing from TCRdb's copy, which holds only in-frame ones; the method was immunoSEQ multiplex PCR. The sample carries 550,000 to 850,000 clones, 55% to 80% recorded once. Sequenced: memory CD4+ T cells sorted from blood. Subset defined: CD45RA-negative fraction. Source of these receptors: a woman between 25 and 40 years old in good health.

V gene TRBV19 combines with J gene TRBJ2-1, with 7 positions matching TRBD2. The CDR3 loop spans 15 amino acids. V shed 3 bases, J shed 6 bases, and the junction held 8 bases outside the gene matches. Germline assignment: CDR1 LNHDA and CDR2 SQIVND (reference sequence). Written as DNA, the CDR3 is TGTGCCAGTAGTATGAGGGCTAGCGGCGGCAATGAGCAGTTCTTC. Amino acid sequence: CASSMRASGGNEQFF. The whole variable domain, remainder taken from reference TRBV19 and TRBJ2-1, is DGGITQSPKYLFRKEGQNVTLSCEQNLNHDAMYWYRQDPGQGLRLIYYSQIVNDFQKGDIAEGYSVSREKKESFPLTVTSAQKNPTAFYLCASSMRASGGNEQFFGPGTRLTVL.

This chain links TRBV2 with TRBJ2-5, with 9 bases fitting TRBD2. Near its end, the DNA agrees better with TRBJ2-7, so the J call may be wrong. This CDR3 spans 16 amino acids. Per the germline V gene, CDR1 is SNHLY and CDR2 is FYNNEI. DNA of the CDR3: TGTGCCAGCAGGGATCAAGCGGGAGGAGAACTCTACGAGCAGTACTTC. Its translation: CASRDQAGGELYEQYF.

The V and J genes are TRBV28 and TRBJ2-7; the match to TRBD2 covers 10 bases. The junction had 8 bases not matched to a gene; V was cut back by 2 bases and J by 7 bases. This CDR3 spans 15 amino acids. The germline CDR1 and CDR2 sequences are MDHEN and SYDVKM. CDR3 amino acids: CASSLLLAGVGEQYF. CDR3 DNA sequence: TGTGCCAGCAGTTTACTTCTAGCGGGAGTGGGAGAGCAGTACTTC.

The rearrangement links TRBV7-9 to TRBJ1-4; no reliable D call. The germline V gene encodes CDR1 SEHNR and CDR2 FQNEAQ (reference sequence). V lost 5 bases and J 4 bases, leaving 11 bases between the germline ends. The CDR3 is 14 amino acids. CDR3 in amino acids: CASSQEALNEKLFF. The CDR3 DNA reads as TGTGCCAGCAGCCAGGAGGCCCTTAATGAAAAACTGTTTTTT.

The CDR3 sequence is CASVMAGLGTEAFF. The CDR3 coding sequence is TGTGCCAGCGTTATGGCGGGGTTGGGCACTGAAGCTTTCTTT. The chain links TRBV6-1 to TRBJ1-1; the D is unclear. The CDR3 covers 14 residues. Germline values: CDR1 MNHNS, CDR2 SASEGT. Trimming pared 8 bases from V and 4 bases from J, leaving 17 bases between.

The J gene is TRBJ1-1, the V gene TRBV2; D call uncertain. The germline V gene encodes CDR1 SNHLY and CDR2 FYNNEI. Deletions cut 10 bases from V and 4 bases from J, with 16 bases between. This CDR3 has 13 residues. CDR3 coding DNA: TGTGCCACCTATAGGGAGTTGGGCACTGAAGCTTTCTTT. This encodes CATYRELGTEAFF.

This chain links TRBV25-1 with TRBJ2-7; no firm D call. CDR1 is MGHDK, CDR2 SYGVNS, per germline. V dropped 6 bases and J dropped 5 bases, with 14 bases sitting between them. This CDR3 is built from 13 residues. CDR3 in amino acids: CASSLGPVNEQYF. The CDR3 nucleotides read TGTGCCAGCAGCTTAGGTCCCGTCAACGAGCAGTACTTC.

This clone was seen ten or more times. V and J are TRBV6-5 and TRBJ2-7; the D is unclear. V lost 3 bases, J lost 1 base, and 16 bases lay in between. This CDR3 region has 16 residues. Germline-derived CDR1 and CDR2 are MNHEY and SVGAGI. DNA for the CDR3: TGTGCCAGCAGTTATTCTAGTACTTTTAAATCCTACGAGCAGTACTTC. It encodes CASSYSSTFKSYEQYF.

The V and J genes are TRBV4-1 and TRBJ2-3; TRBD2 agrees at 9 bases. V gave up 3 bases and J gave up 2 bases; unmatched junction bases: 12. Germline assignment: CDR1 MGHRA and CDR2 YSYEKL. The CDR3 loop spans 18 amino acids. CDR3 protein: CASSQRLAEAPTTDTQYF. DNA of the CDR3: TGCGCCAGCAGCCAGAGACTAGCGGAGGCCCCTACCACAGATACGCAGTATTTT.

The chain has TRBV4-2 and TRBJ1-1, with TRBD1 matching 7 bases. Unmatched junction bases numbered 8, after V lost 6 bases and J lost 1 base. Germline V gene lookup returns CDR1 LGHNA and CDR2 YNFKEQ. The CDR3 covers 15 residues. CDR3 protein: CASRLARTGNTEAFF. The CDR3 bases are TGTGCCAGCAGGCTAGCCCGGACAGGGAACACTGAAGCTTTCTTT.

CDR3 DNA sequence: TGTGCCAGCCGATCCACGGGACAGACCTACAATGAGCAGTTCTTC. Residues: CASRSTGQTYNEQFF. J is TRBJ2-1 and V is TRBV27; the match to TRBD1 covers 7 bases. Per germline, CDR1 MNHEY and CDR2 SMNVEV (reference sequence). The CDR3 totals 15 residues. Trimming took 8 bases from V and 2 from J; bases not matched to a gene: 9.

The chain combines TRBV29-1 with TRBJ2-1; a weak D match, TRBD2 (7 bases). The germline V and J ends were trimmed by 7 bases and 10 bases, with 20 bases remaining between them. The CDR3 spans 13 residues. Germline CDR1 and CDR2: SQVTM and ANQGSEA. CDR3 bases: TGCAGCGCCAAGGGGGGGATAAATACCGAGCAGTTCTTC. Translated, it gives CSAKGGINTEQFF.

CDR3 DNA sequence: TGCAGCGTGCTCAAGTTTGGGACGTCGAACACCGGGGAGCTGTTTTTT. Residues: CSVLKFGTSNTGELFF. The chain joins TRBV29-1 to TRBJ2-2; D assignment may be TRBD1 or TRBD2 (5 bases each). Germline V gene sequence: CDR1 SQVTM, CDR2 ANQGSEA. Trimming removed 6 bases from V and 0 bases from J, with 17 bases in between. The CDR3 extends over 16 amino acids.

The chain employs TRBV7-2 and TRBJ1-2, with TRBD1 matching over 9 bases. CDR1 and CDR2 from the germline V gene are SGHTA and FQGNSA. The CDR3 is 16 residues long. V lost 6 bases and J lost 0; bases outside the gene matches: 8. The CDR3 is CASSGQGTSSNYGYTF. CDR3 nucleotides: TGTGCCAGCAGTGGACAGGGGACTTCTTCTAACTATGGCTACACCTTC.

This chain links TRBV7-8 with TRBJ2-3; no clear D gene. The CDR3 has 11 residues. Germline V lookup: CDR1 SGHVS, CDR2 FQNEAQ. The V end was cut by 6 bases, the J end by 7 bases, with 8 bases between. The CDR3 bases are TGTGCCAGCAGGACCATGAATACGCAGTATTTT. Its translation is CASRTMNTQYF. Together with reference TRBV7-8 and TRBJ2-3, the CDR3 gives the full variable domain: GAGVSQSPRYKVAKRGQDVALRCDPISGHVSLFWYQQALGQGPEFLTYFQNEAQLDKSGLPSDRFFAERPEGSVSTLKIQRTQQEDSAVYLCASRTMNTQYFGPGTRLTVL.

The J gene is TRBJ2-4, the V gene TRBV4-1; no firm D call. Deletions cut 0 bases from V and 0 bases from J, with 9 bases between. This CDR3 has 16 amino acids. The germline gives CDR1 MGHRA, CDR2 YSYEKL. CDR3 amino acids: CASSQDDALAKNIQYF. DNA for the CDR3: TGCGCCAGCAGCCAAGATGATGCGCTAGCCAAAAACATTCAGTACTTC.

This rearrangement joins TRBV28 to TRBJ1-3; 8 bases are a match to TRBD1. The germline V gene has CDR1 MDHEN and CDR2 SYDVKM. With V trimmed by 2 bases and J by 0 bases, 12 bases remained unmatched. CDR3 size: 19 residues. This chain's CDR3 is CASSLPGPGGPHSGNTIYF. The CDR3 DNA reads as TGTGCCAGCAGTTTACCGGGCCCAGGGGGCCCACACTCTGGAAACACCATATATTTT.

V and J are TRBV27 and TRBJ2-1; 11 bases align to TRBD2. Per the germline V gene, CDR1 is MNHEY and CDR2 is SMNVEV (reference sequence). V trimming: 5 bases; J trimming: 0 bases; junction bases outside the gene matches: 18. The CDR3 sequence is 21 residues long. Written as DNA, the CDR3 is TGTGCCAGCAGTCTATGGATGATTACTAGCGGGAGACTGAGCTCCTACAATGAGCAGTTCTTC. This encodes CASSLWMITSGRLSSYNEQFF.

This clone was counted a single time. The chain recombines TRBV19 with TRBJ2-5, with 8 bases identical to TRBD2. The J call is doubtful: the DNA matches TRBJ2-7 better. CDR1 is LNHDA and CDR2 is SQIVND in the germline V gene (reference sequence). The CDR3 covers 14 residues. CDR3 nucleotide sequence: TGTGCCAGTAGCCTTAGCGGGATGAGGTACGAGCAGTACTTC. Protein: CASSLSGMRYEQYF.

The CDR3 reads CASSYFPNTGELFF. DNA of the CDR3: TGTGCCAGCAGTTACTTCCCGAACACCGGGGAGCTGTTTTTT. The gene calls are TRBV6-5 and TRBJ2-2, with unresolved D. V was shortened by 1 base and J by 0 bases, with 3 bases between the two germline ends. The CDR3 covers 14 residues. The germline gives CDR1 MNHEY, CDR2 SVGAGI.

The V and J genes are TRBV19 and TRBJ2-3; TRBD1 aligns across 10 bases. Trimming removed 4 bases from V and 2 bases from J; junction bases left unmatched: 6. The CDR3 has 16 residues. CDR1 and CDR2 (germline): LNHDA, SQIVND (reference sequence). CDR3 loop: CASSTLGQGFTDTQYF. The CDR3, as DNA: TGTGCCAGTAGTACCCTGGGACAGGGGTTCACAGATACGCAGTATTTT.